The entry that follows covers one T cell receptor (beta chain) sequence. Its antigen remains unknown. The data were obtained in a study of cytomegalovirus exposure and HLA in healthy donors. Background on the study: Of several hundred genotyped donors, 75% to 90% grouped in the Caucasian-associated ancestry cluster. Whole-study findings and limits: The authors excluded some V segments, including TRBV6-2 and TRBV6-3, as indistinguishable. The authors later linked a missense DCLRE1C variant to TCR beta V- and J-gene trimming.

The trim removed 4 bases at V and 6 bases at J, leaving 4 bases unmatched. CDR3 length: 13 residues. Per the germline V gene, CDR1 is SGHNT and CDR2 is YYREEE (reference sequence). PCR was performed using 60 Vbeta and 13 Jbeta primers. TCRdb's table, derived via immunoSEQ multiplex PCR, lists solely in-frame clones and lacks some. The sample carries 90,000 to 150,000 clones, around 70% recorded once. The sample taken for sequencing was PBMCs. The genes are TRBV5-4 and TRBJ1-2; 9 bases fit TRBD1. This sequence originates from a woman in her thirties or forties in good health and CMV-seropositive. CDR3 bases: TGTGCCAGCAGCGTGGGACAGGGAGATGGCTACACCTTC. Its translation: CASSVGQGDGYTF.